Each of the 3 T cell receptor beta chains below was sequenced from the same sample in a study of OX40 agonist ivuxolimab in advanced cancers. Some clones are missing from TCRdb's copy, which holds only in-frame ones; the method was immunoSEQ multiplex PCR. The sample lists approximately 84,000 clones; 86% were seen once. The specimen comprised CD4+ or CD8+ T cells sorted from blood, sampled in a trial of the OX40 agonist ivuxolimab. These receptors were collected from an adult with an advanced solid tumor such as melanoma, head and neck, liver or kidney cancer.

CDR3 sequence reads: CAWSVGFNSGANVLTF. CDR3 DNA sequence: TGTGCCTGGAGTGTAGGGTTTAACTCTGGGGCCAACGTCCTGACTTTC. V gene TRBV30 combines with J gene TRBJ2-6; D ambiguous. Germline CDR1 is GTSNPN and CDR2 is SVGIG (reference sequence). The CDR3 extends over 16 amino acids. V lost 0 bases and J 0 bases, leaving 9 bases between the germline ends.

This clone showed up just a few times. The V gene is TRBV4-1, the J gene TRBJ1-2; 7 positions agree with TRBD1. The germline CDR1 and CDR2 sequences are MGHRA and YSYEKL. Trimming at V came to 0 bases and at J to 8 bases, leaving 3 bases not matched to a gene. The CDR3 totals 13 residues. CDR3 protein: CASSQDATGGYTF. CDR3 bases: TGCGCCAGCAGCCAAGATGCGACAGGGGGCTACACCTTC.

A single count supports this clone. This chain links TRBV29-1 with TRBJ1-3; 8 bases map to TRBD1. Trimming at V came to 4 bases and at J to 2 bases, leaving 1 base not matched to a gene. Germline loops: CDR1 SQVTM, CDR2 ANQGSEA. The CDR3 sequence is 13 residues long. The CDR3 DNA reads as TGCAGCGTTGTACAGGGGGCTGGAAACACCATATATTTT. Protein sequence: CSVVQGAGNTIYF.